The entry that follows covers one T cell receptor beta chain sequence. The antigen is unknown. The source of the sample is a study of shared clonotypes between healthy human individuals. Study-wide points: Generally, estimated richness proved larger in naive subsets than it did in memory subsets. With few donors, the genetic and exposure-history diversity represented was limited.

The test was conducted at deep level. The authors' processing: As immunoSEQ supplied junction-only sequences (without quality scores), filtering differed. Repertoires were generated with immunoSEQ multiplex PCR, while TCRdb's copy carries only in-frame clones and drops some. The V and J calls and clone size come from that table; D and trimming were worked out from the DNA. Of a few hundred thousand clones in the sample, around 97% are singletons; the top ten hold about 0.06%. The CDR3 runs 16 residues. CDR1 is MGHRA, CDR2 YSYEKL, per germline. V was pared by 1 base and J by 1 base, with 11 bases between.

The sequencing input was naive CD4+ T cells sorted from blood. As for subset: CD45RA+ positively selected. The sequence came from a woman aged 25-40 years in good health. The chain employs TRBV4-1 and TRBJ2-1; D gene unclear. CDR3 loop: CASSQVGRKSYNEQFF. The CDR3 DNA follows: TGCGCCAGCAGCCAAGTTGGGCGAAAATCCTACAATGAGCAGTTCTTC.